A single T cell receptor (beta chain) is shown here with its context. The antigen is unknown. These data come from a study of T cell responses to AZD1222 COVID-19 vaccine. CDR1 is LNHDA and CDR2 is SQIVND in the germline V gene (reference sequence). With 5 bases removed from V and 4 bases from J, the gap between germline ends came to 15 bases. The CDR3 spans 14 residues. Findings and caveats of the study: Close to half of all spike-specific TCRs reportedly target regions of the variants that are unmutated. Spike-specific TCR breadth and depth rose after two AZD1222 doses.

Assay: immunoSEQ multiplex PCR; the TCRdb copy retains only in-frame clones and omits some. The sample lists about 84,000 clones; approximately 85% were seen once. The sequence was obtained from an adult who received the AZD1222 COVID-19 vaccine. The chain employs TRBV19 and TRBJ2-7, with D perhaps assigned TRBD1 or TRBD2 (5 bases each). The material was peripheral blood, obtained 28 days after the second AZD1222 dose. CDR3 nucleotides: TGTGCCAGTAGTGTACGGGACGTCTGGTACGAGCAGTACTTC. This sequence encodes CASSVRDVWYEQYF.